A selection of T cell receptor beta chains follows, all from one sample in a study of Ad26.COV2.S vaccination and SARS-CoV-2 variants. TCRdb's copy holds only in-frame clones and misses some; the assay was immunoSEQ multiplex PCR. The data contain roughly 350,000 clones, around nine tenths of them singletons. The sequenced sample was peripheral blood, obtained in a trial of Ad26.COV2.S vaccine versus placebo. Receptors were obtained from a person between 18 and 65 years old who received the Ad26.COV2.S COVID-19 vaccine or a placebo. CDR3s include the opening cysteine and the closing phenylalanine or tryptophan.

j_gene: TRBJ2-7; v_gene: TRBV5-4; CDR3aa: CASSTGQALDEQYF
j_gene: TRBJ2-1; v_gene: TRBV5-4; CDR3aa: CASRPKAGGLGLVVDEQFF
j_gene: TRBJ2-2; v_gene: TRBV2; CDR3aa: CASSEVRLRTGELFF
j_gene: TRBJ1-2; v_gene: TRBV29-1; CDR3aa: CSAEPRDSNYGYTF
j_gene: TRBJ2-1; v_gene: TRBV6-6; CDR3aa: CASSYVSNEQFF
j_gene: TRBJ2-7; v_gene: TRBV5-4; CDR3aa: CASSWGQGSYEQYF
j_gene: TRBJ2-7; v_gene: TRBV6-5; CDR3aa: CAAGASGNYEQYF
j_gene: TRBJ1-5; v_gene: TRBV5-8; CDR3aa: CASSLAGGSLFQPQHF
j_gene: TRBJ2-7; v_gene: TRBV4-1; CDR3aa: CASSQLPGGREQYF
j_gene: TRBJ1-1; v_gene: TRBV24-1; CDR3aa: CATSEGSGAFF
j_gene: TRBJ2-7; v_gene: TRBV2; CDR3aa: CASSALVTVSYEQYF
j_gene: TRBJ2-7; v_gene: TRBV28; CDR3aa: CASRSWGSLDEQYF
j_gene: TRBJ1-6; v_gene: TRBV19; CDR3aa: CASSVTGHNSPLHF
j_gene: TRBJ2-7; v_gene: TRBV9; CDR3aa: CASSVGWGGSYEQYF
j_gene: TRBJ2-7; v_gene: TRBV7-9; CDR3aa: CASSLGTGSPHEQYF
j_gene: TRBJ2-5; v_gene: TRBV30; CDR3aa: CAWSVLGSETQYF
j_gene: TRBJ1-1; v_gene: TRBV6-6; CDR3aa: CASSYQHRGTEAFF